This T cell receptor (beta chain) derives from a study of blood T cell repertoires in COVID-19. On the study more broadly: PBMCs, B-cell-depleted T cells, or T cells provided the cDNA or gDNA that made up the material.

Some clones are missing from TCRdb's copy, which holds only in-frame ones; the method was immunoSEQ multiplex PCR. Among 250,000 or so clones listed, about 85% were seen once. In this sample, this clone turned up once. Germline values: CDR1 SNHLY, CDR2 FYNNEI. This CDR3 region has 15 residues. The V and J ends lost 8 bases and 4 bases respectively, with 18 bases between them. The participants were between roughly 18 and 89 years old and came from some 23 US areas. Sequencing input: PBMCs or T cells enriched from blood (not recorded which). The chain employs TRBV2 and TRBJ1-5; D unclear. The sequence derives from a woman aged 45-65 years who had been exposed to COVID-19. In nucleotides, the CDR3 is TGTGCCAGCTCCCAAAATGGACTCCCGAATCAGCCCCAGCATTTT. This encodes CASSQNGLPNQPQHF.